These T cell receptor beta chains were read from a single sample in a study of response to subunit inactivated influenza vaccine. TCRdb used MiXCR to reprocess the RT-PCR reads, holding one entry per CDR3 protein. The table records roughly 790,000 distinct CDR3 sequences, less than 25% of them present only once. The material was PBMCs from blood, obtained about 5 days after vaccination. The receptors were sampled from a man aged 50-59 years who received an inactivated influenza vaccine. Each CDR3 is given with its conserved first and last residue. D genes are given only for firm matches. Where a row states a size, it is once, few, many or the class of an expanded clone; other rows omit it.

d_gene	abundance	v_gene	j_gene	CDR3aa	CDR3nt
.	.	TRBV29-1	TRBJ2-3	CSVEDADSKSTDTQYF	TGCAGCGTTGAAGACGCGGACAGCAAGAGCACAGATACGCAGTATTTT
.	once	TRBV9	TRBJ2-5	CASSVEGGLGETQHF	TGTGCCAGCAGCGTAGAGGGGGGGCTAGGAGAGACCCAGCACTTC
.	.	TRBV5-4	TRBJ1-2	CASSLARGVDYGYTF	TGTGCCAGCAGCTTGGCACGGGGTGTCGACTATGGCTACACCTTC
.	few	TRBV7-9	TRBJ2-4	CASSLEGGTKNIQYF	TGTGCCAGCAGCTTAGAGGGTGGGACCAAAAACATTCAGTACTTC
.	many	TRBV20-1	TRBJ2-3	CSAIGQAGTDTQYF	TGCAGTGCTATTGGTCAAGCCGGCACAGATACGCAGTATTTT
TRBD2	.	TRBV10-3	TRBJ2-1	CAISSAGTTVHEQFF	TGTGCCATCAGTTCCGCCGGGACTACCGTTCATGAGCAGTTCTTC
.	few	TRBV20-1	TRBJ1-5	CSAKNAGQTSHQPQHF	TGCAGTGCCAAAAACGCGGGCCAAACCTCCCATCAGCCCCAGCATTTT
TRBD2	.	TRBV3-1	TRBJ2-2	CASRSSSGVTGELFF	TGTGCCAGCAGGAGCTCTAGCGGGGTTACCGGGGAGCTGTTTTTT
TRBD2	.	TRBV7-2	TRBJ2-1	CASSRGTSRSGSNEQFF	TGTGCCAGCAGCAGAGGGACTAGCCGCAGCGGTTCGAATGAGCAGTTCTTC
TRBD1	few	TRBV28	TRBJ2-7	CASSGPGQGPYEQYF	TGTGCCAGCAGTGGCCCGGGACAGGGCCCCTACGAGCAGTACTTC
.	.	TRBV10-3	TRBJ1-5	CAISEYLNQPQHF	TGTGCCATCAGTGAATACTTAAATCAGCCCCAGCATTTT
TRBD1	few	TRBV5-1	TRBJ1-1	CASNPGTGVEGTEAFF	TGCGCCAGCAACCCCGGGACAGGGGTAGAAGGCACTGAAGCTTTCTTT
.	.	TRBV29-1	TRBJ2-2	CSDHLLPGAGELFF	TGCAGCGATCATCTCCTTCCAGGGGCCGGGGAGCTGTTTTTT
.	.	TRBV7-3	TRBJ2-1	CASSLKGVANEQFF	TGTGCCAGCAGCTTAAAAGGGGTCGCGAATGAGCAGTTCTTC
.	.	TRBV4-3	TRBJ1-4	CASSRSRTPTNEKLFF	TGCGCCAGCTCTCGATCCCGGACACCAACTAATGAAAAACTGTTTTTT
.	.	TRBV6-5	TRBJ2-5	CASSYSGTGLGETQYF	TGTGCCAGCAGTTACTCTGGCACAGGGCTGGGAGAGACCCAGTACTTC
TRBD2	few	TRBV5-4	TRBJ2-1	CASSLAGLAANEQFF	TGTGCCAGCAGCTTGGCTGGGCTAGCGGCTAATGAGCAGTTCTTC
TRBD1	few	TRBV20-1	TRBJ2-5	CSARIYRGRRETQYF	TGCAGTGCTAGGATTTACAGGGGGCGACGGGAGACCCAGTACTTC
.	.	TRBV5-1	TRBJ2-7	CASSLASGYSYEQYF	TGCGCCAGCAGCTTGGCCAGCGGGTATTCCTACGAGCAGTACTTC
.	.	TRBV28	TRBJ1-4	CASSRQDTLTEKLFF	TGTGCCAGCAGCCGACAAGATACTTTAACGGAAAAACTGTTTTTT
.	many	TRBV20-1	TRBJ2-4	CSARDPGRVVKNIQYF	TGCAGTGCTAGAGATCCTGGCAGGGTAGTCAAAAACATTCAGTACTTC
.	many	TRBV5-1	TRBJ1-4	CASSSGTSNEKLFF	TGCGCCAGCAGCTCCGGGACATCTAATGAAAAACTGTTTTTT
.	few	TRBV10-3	TRBJ2-2	CAIRQPGDTGELFF	TGTGCCATCAGGCAACCAGGGGATACCGGGGAGCTGTTTTTT
.	many	TRBV7-9	TRBJ2-3	CASRSGTIEDTQYF	TGTGCCAGCAGATCCGGGACAATCGAAGATACGCAGTATTTT
.	.	TRBV4-3	TRBJ1-2	CASSQASKDYGYTF	TGCGCCAGCAGCCAAGCCTCGAAGGACTATGGCTACACCTTC
TRBD2	.	TRBV20-1	TRBJ2-2	CSARDRLNSGGAGELFF	TGCAGTGCTAGAGATCGATTGAATAGCGGGGGAGCCGGGGAGCTGTTTTTT
TRBD2	few	TRBV5-1	TRBJ2-2	CASRERDGGELFF	TGCGCCAGCAGGGAGCGGGACGGCGGGGAGCTGTTTTTT
TRBD1	once	TRBV5-1	TRBJ2-5	CASSFGLGQGRRRETQYF	TGCGCCAGCAGCTTCGGCCTAGGACAGGGCAGACGAAGGGAGACCCAGTACTTC
TRBD1	many	TRBV12-3/TRBV12-4	TRBJ1-1	CASSVGQANTEAFF	TGTGCCAGCAGTGTCGGACAGGCGAACACTGAAGCTTTCTTT
TRBD2	.	TRBV15	TRBJ2-3	CATSGGWTSATDTQYF	TGTGCCACCAGCGGGGGATGGACTAGCGCCACAGATACGCAGTATTTT
TRBD1	.	TRBV24-1	TRBJ1-5	CATSDKGAPGNQPQHF	TGTGCCACCAGTGATAAGGGGGCGCCGGGCAATCAGCCCCAGCATTTT
TRBD2	.	TRBV20-1	TRBJ2-1	CSAHWGLAGGPNKHRSYNEQFF	TGCAGTGCGCACTGGGGACTAGCGGGAGGGCCAAACAAACACAGATCCTACAATGAGCAGTTCTTC
TRBD1	.	TRBV10-3	TRBJ2-5	CAISDRGLETQYF	TGTGCCATCAGTGACAGGGGGCTAGAGACCCAGTACTTC
TRBD1	.	TRBV25-1	TRBJ2-3	CASSASTGKADTQYF	TGTGCCAGCAGCGCTTCGACAGGGAAGGCAGATACGCAGTATTTT
.	.	TRBV20-1	TRBJ1-2	CSAREVRNYGYTF	TGCAGTGCTAGAGAGGTCAGAAACTATGGCTACACCTTC
.	.	TRBV2	TRBJ2-7	CASSVGAGLYEQYF	TGTGCCAGCAGTGTCGGAGCGGGCCTCTACGAGCAGTACTTC
TRBD2	.	TRBV6-2/TRBV6-3	TRBJ2-1	CASSYSLAGKDYNEQFF	TGTGCCAGCAGTTATTCCCTAGCGGGAAAGGACTACAATGAGCAGTTCTTC
TRBD2	.	TRBV15	TRBJ2-5	CATRAGLAETQCF	TGTGCCACCAGAGCCGGGCTAGCGGAGACCCAGTGCTTC
TRBD1	many	TRBV9	TRBJ2-1	CASSVGQGGYNEQFF	TGTGCCAGCAGCGTAGGACAGGGGGGGTACAATGAGCAGTTCTTC